Detailed here is one T cell receptor (beta chain). The antigen it recognizes is unknown. No base quality information exists; no much larger clone differs at one position. This entry belongs to a study of technical replicates of blood from a few donors (dated by TCRdb to about 2017). Preparation of the library involved the immunoSEQ multiplex PCR assay. The immuneACCESS repertoire file appears here via TCRdb, limited to in-frame rearrangements. These files lack a portion of the clones; in checked studies, under half of the deficit traces to unresolved V genes, and the cause of the others is not known. Counted in this sample were 12,000 or so clones; roughly nine tenths of them appeared once. Together, the top ten hold 6.5% to 10% of the sample. In the germline V gene (reference sequence), CDR1 corresponds to LNHDA and CDR2 to SQIVND. V ends up 11 bases short and J 6 bases short, with an unmatched junction base count of 6. The CDR3 measures 12 amino acids from cysteine to phenylalanine. The sequence is cut down to CDR3 DNA, 36 bases in frame from base 1.

Sequenced: PBMCs. The chain employs TRBV19 and TRBJ2-7; TRBD1 lines up with 11 middle nucleotides. The clonotype was recovered from a human donor in good health. The DNA reads TGTGCCGCCGCGGACAGGGGGCGCGAGCAGTACTTC. Its protein reads: CAAADRGREQYF.